This T cell receptor (beta chain) was obtained from a study of T cell responses to AZD1222 COVID-19 vaccine. Study-wide results and limits: A mostly white British donor set with more females was recruited, and clonal diversity was possibly underestimated. Unmutated regions of variants are reportedly targeted by nearly half of spike-specific TCRs. Regions 160-218 and 743-854 dominated among vaccine-associated CD4 TCRs spanning spike.

A word on this clone: Its antigen is unknown.

V lost 5 bases and J 6 bases, leaving 13 bases between the germline ends. The CDR3 extends over 13 amino acids. Some clones are missing from TCRdb's copy, which holds only in-frame ones; the method was immunoSEQ multiplex PCR. Among tens of thousands of clones listed, more than 85% were seen once. The chain combines TRBV12-3 or TRBV12-4 with TRBJ1-1, with no clear D. The starting material was peripheral blood, obtained 28 days after the second AZD1222 dose. The source of this sequence is an adult who received the AZD1222 COVID-19 vaccine. CDR3 in amino acids: CASSTARRSEAFF. CDR3 DNA: TGTGCCAGCAGTACAGCACGGAGGTCTGAAGCTTTCTTT.